This is a list of T cell receptor beta chains from one sample in a study of blood T cell repertoires in COVID-19. Method: immunoSEQ multiplex PCR; TCRdb's copy keeps in-frame clones and lacks some. The sample has 100,000 to 150,000 clones, 84% seen once. Sequenced sample: peripheral blood. The source is a woman aged 55-70 years with acute or convalescent COVID-19. Each CDR3 is given with its conserved first and last residue. A D gene is named only where the DNA matches it firmly. The size entry is marked missing in some rows and otherwise reads once, few, many or a size class.

V gene	D gene	clone size	J gene	CDR3 protein	CDR3 DNA
TRBV21-1	.	.	TRBJ2-5	CASSKVLSGPEVVQGKETQYF	TGTGCCAGCAGCAAAGTTTTGAGCGGGCCCGAGGTCGTTCAGGGAAAAGAGACCCAGTACTTC
TRBV10-3	.	.	TRBJ1-6	CAISGTGMINSPLHF	TGTGCCATCAGTGGAACAGGGATGATTAATTCACCCCTCCACTTT
TRBV5-5	.	.	TRBJ1-3	CASSYGQSSGNTIYF	TGTGCCAGCAGCTACGGACAGAGCTCTGGAAACACCATATATTTT
TRBV6-5	.	.	TRBJ1-6	CASSYGGNYNSPLHF	TGTGCCAGCAGTTACGGCGGTAACTATAATTCACCCCTCCACTTT
TRBV5-1	TRBD1	.	TRBJ1-1	CASSLVQGDTEAFF	TGCGCCAGCAGCTTGGTTCAGGGGGACACTGAAGCTTTCTTT
TRBV6-1	TRBD1	.	TRBJ1-6	CASSEIGQGVFTYNSPLHF	TGTGCCAGCAGTGAAATCGGACAGGGGGTGTTCACCTATAATTCACCCCTCCACTTT
TRBV24-1	.	.	TRBJ1-2	CATSDFTGYGYTF	TGTGCCACCAGTGACTTTACAGGGTACGGCTACACCTTC
TRBV3-1/TRBV3-2	TRBD2	few	TRBJ2-2	CASSPGLAGGPGTGELFF	TGTGCCAGCAGCCCGGGACTAGCGGGGGGGCCTGGCACCGGGGAGCTGTTTTTT
TRBV6-1	.	.	TRBJ2-7	CASSDPGVLIYEQYF	TGTGCCAGCAGTGATCCAGGGGTTCTTATCTACGAGCAGTACTTC
TRBV6-4	.	.	TRBJ1-2	CASSEPGYGYTF	TGTGCCAGCAGTGAACCAGGCTATGGCTACACCTTC
TRBV3-1/TRBV3-2	TRBD1	.	TRBJ2-1	CASSQGRGPDNEQFF	TGTGCCAGCAGCCAAGGCAGGGGGCCCGACAATGAGCAGTTCTTC
TRBV6-1	.	.	TRBJ2-6	CASSESLFWGANVLTF	TGTGCCAGCAGCGAAAGTCTATTTTGGGGGGCCAACGTCCTGACTTTC
TRBV6-5	.	once	TRBJ2-5	CASSGGETQYF	TGTGCCAGCAGCGGTGGAGAGACCCAGTACTTC
TRBV6-5	.	.	TRBJ2-2	CASTVQGTGELFF	TGTGCCAGCACTGTACAGGGAACCGGGGAGCTGTTTTTT
TRBV11-3	.	.	TRBJ2-2	CASSLGGGASTGELFF	TGTGCCAGCAGCTTAGGGGGGGGCGCCTCCACCGGGGAGCTGTTTTTT
TRBV5-6	TRBD1	.	TRBJ1-4	CASSSTMQGARDEKLFF	TGTGCCAGCAGTTCGACAATGCAGGGGGCGCGGGATGAAAAACTGTTTTTT
TRBV3-1/TRBV3-2	.	.	TRBJ1-2	CASSQVRSYGYTF	TGTGCCAGCAGCCAAGTTAGGAGTTATGGCTACACCTTC
TRBV12-5	TRBD1	.	TRBJ1-5	CASGSGQGGYQPQHF	TGTGCTAGTGGATCGGGACAGGGGGGTTATCAGCCCCAGCATTTT
TRBV2	.	.	TRBJ1-5	CASSASGNQPQHF	TGTGCCAGCAGTGCGTCCGGCAATCAGCCCCAGCATTTT
TRBV24-1	.	.	TRBJ2-3	CATSVESTDTQYF	TGTGCCACCAGTGTAGAAAGCACAGATACGCAGTATTTT
TRBV19	TRBD1	.	TRBJ1-4	CASSIHRGSGEKLFF	TGTGCCAGTAGTATCCACAGGGGGTCGGGTGAAAAACTGTTTTTT
TRBV4-2	.	.	TRBJ1-2	CASSQDGGPYGYTF	TGTGCCAGCAGCCAAGATGGAGGGCCCTATGGCTACACCTTC
TRBV5-1	.	.	TRBJ2-5	CASSLISGEGPQYF	TGCGCCAGCAGCTTAATTAGCGGCGAAGGGCCCCAGTACTTC
TRBV10-3	TRBD1	.	TRBJ2-7	CAISDQGQGLYEQYF	TGTGCCATCAGTGACCAGGGACAGGGACTCTACGAGCAGTACTTC
TRBV6-5	TRBD1	few	TRBJ1-1	CASSWGTGTSTEAFF	TGTGCCAGCAGTTGGGGGACAGGGACGTCGACTGAAGCTTTCTTT
TRBV30	.	.	TRBJ1-5	CAWSVSQGASNQPQHF	TGTGCCTGGAGTGTATCTCAAGGGGCGTCGAATCAGCCCCAGCATTTT
TRBV2	TRBD1	.	TRBJ1-2	CASSWDRSGYTF	TGTGCCAGCAGCTGGGACAGGTCAGGCTACACCTTC
TRBV7-6	.	.	TRBJ2-7	CASSSPPVYEQYF	TGTGCCAGCAGCTCCCCCCCAGTGTACGAGCAGTACTTC
TRBV19	.	.	TRBJ1-5	CASTPSAYSNQPQHF	TGTGCCAGTACCCCATCCGCCTATAGCAATCAGCCCCAGCATTTT
TRBV10-3	.	few	TRBJ1-2	CAIREEQLPDPLGYTF	TGTGCCATCAGGGAGGAACAGCTGCCCGACCCCTTGGGCTACACCTTC
TRBV15	.	.	TRBJ2-2	CATSRASGQTVIGELFF	TGTGCCACCAGCAGAGCCTCCGGACAGACCGTAATCGGGGAGCTGTTTTTT
TRBV27	TRBD1	.	TRBJ1-6	CASSGPGTGLTPLHF	TGTGCCAGCAGTGGACCCGGGACAGGGCTTACCCCCCTCCACTTT
TRBV5-4	.	.	TRBJ1-1	CASSFAGLSWGTEAFF	TGTGCCAGCAGCTTTGCAGGGTTGAGTTGGGGCACTGAAGCTTTCTTT
TRBV4-1	.	.	TRBJ2-2	CASSQGGAPNTGELFF	TGCGCCAGCAGCCAAGGTGGAGCGCCGAACACCGGGGAGCTGTTTTTT
TRBV5-8	.	.	TRBJ1-1	CASSLSGGYTEAFF	TGTGCCAGCAGCTTGAGTGGGGGGTACACTGAAGCTTTCTTT
TRBV5-6	.	.	TRBJ1-2	CASSLAGGFGYTF	TGTGCCAGCAGCTTGGCGGGGGGCTTTGGCTACACCTTC
TRBV5-1	TRBD2	few	TRBJ2-1	CASSGTSGGSYNEQFF	TGCGCCAGCAGCGGTACTAGCGGGGGGTCCTACAATGAGCAGTTCTTC
TRBV28	TRBD1	.	TRBJ2-1	CASSRSGTAYNEQFF	TGTGCCAGCAGCCGATCCGGGACAGCATACAATGAGCAGTTCTTC
TRBV2	.	.	TRBJ1-2	CASSEVRSGPFNYGYTF	TGTGCCAGCAGTGAGGTTCGGAGCGGCCCCTTCAACTATGGCTACACCTTC
TRBV7-9	.	.	TRBJ1-3	CASSPPSSGNTIYF	TGTGCCAGCAGCCCCCCCAGCTCTGGAAACACCATATATTTT
TRBV5-1	.	.	TRBJ1-5	CASSLNGGDNQPQHF	TGCGCCAGCAGCTTGAATGGAGGGGACAATCAGCCCCAGCATTTT
TRBV4-1	TRBD2	.	TRBJ2-2	CASSQERAGGHTGELFF	TGCGCCAGCAGCCAAGAACGAGCGGGGGGCCACACCGGGGAGCTGTTTTTT
TRBV3-1/TRBV3-2	.	.	TRBJ1-1	CASSQDGGVGTEAFF	TGTGCCAGCAGCCAGGATGGAGGGGTAGGAACTGAAGCTTTCTTT
TRBV10-3	.	.	TRBJ1-4	CAISLAGNEKLFF	TGTGCCATCAGTCTGGCAGGGAATGAAAAACTGTTTTTT
TRBV2	.	.	TRBJ1-6	CASSRQVGYNSPLHF	TGTGCCAGCAGTCGACAGGTGGGGTATAATTCACCCCTCCACTTT
TRBV29-1	TRBD1	.	TRBJ1-2	CSVEGQGSYGYTF	TGCAGCGTTGAAGGACAGGGGAGCTATGGCTACACCTTC
TRBV11-2	TRBD1	.	TRBJ1-2	CASRSLSADRAYGYTF	TGTGCCAGCAGGTCATTGTCCGCTGACAGGGCCTATGGCTACACCTTC
TRBV28	.	.	TRBJ1-5	CASGSGGNGNQPQHF	TGTGCCAGCGGGTCCGGGGGAAATGGCAATCAGCCCCAGCATTTT
TRBV7-8	.	once	TRBJ2-5	CASEAGGTQYF	TGTGCCAGCGAAGCAGGTGGGACCCAGTACTTC
TRBV11-2	TRBD1	.	TRBJ1-1	CASSLGDRVDTEAFF	TGTGCCAGCAGCTTAGGGGACAGGGTAGATACTGAAGCTTTCTTT
TRBV24-1	.	.	TRBJ2-5	CATSDLLNPGTQYF	TGTGCCACCAGTGATTTGCTGAACCCGGGGACCCAGTACTTC